These 8 T cell receptor beta chains originate from one sample sequenced in a study of blood T cell repertoires in COVID-19. Libraries were prepared by immunoSEQ multiplex PCR; TCRdb keeps only in-frame clonotypes and omits some of them. The sample has hundreds of thousands of clones; approximately 83% are singletons. What was sequenced was peripheral blood. The receptors shown here come from a woman in her twenties or thirties with COVID-19, enrolled during active disease.

The chain carries TRBV6-2 or TRBV6-3 and TRBJ2-1, with D perhaps TRBD1 (5 bases). CDR1 is MNHEY, CDR2 SVGEGT, per germline. The ends were cut back, 2 bases at V and 5 bases at J, with 22 bases in the middle. The CDR3 is 18 residues long. CDR3 sequence (DNA): TGTGCCAGCAGTTACAAGACCCCACGCAGGGCCCTGGACAATGAGCAGTTCTTC. Translation: CASSYKTPRRALDNEQFF.

The chain employs TRBV7-2 and TRBJ1-1; D possibly corresponds to TRBD1 (5 bases). V was trimmed by 1 base and J by 2 bases, leaving 8 bases between them. This CDR3 spans 14 amino acids. Germline CDR1 is SGHTA and CDR2 is FQGNSA. The CDR3 region has the DNA TGTGCCAGCAGCTTAGGACAGATAAACACTGAAGCTTTCTTT. This sequence encodes CASSLGQINTEAFF.

As for this clone: The same CDR3 arises from other DNA sequences in this sample as well. This chain connects TRBV6-1 to TRBJ1-2; D may be TRBD1 (5 bases). This CDR3 region has 14 residues. From germline, CDR1 is MNHNS and CDR2 SASEGT. V lost 3 bases to trimming and J lost 1 base, with 9 bases between them. The CDR3 reads CASSEGGYNYGYTF. The CDR3 nucleotides are TGTGCCAGCAGTGAGGGGGGGTATAACTATGGCTACACCTTC.

This clone was seen a handful of times. The rearrangement joins TRBV24-1 to TRBJ2-1; the match to TRBD2 covers 7 bases. J lost 8 bases, V lost 5 bases, and 14 bases had no gene match. The CDR3 has 16 residues. The germline V gene encodes CDR1 KGHDR and CDR2 SFDVKD. CDR3: CATSGFGGTTVDEQFF. The CDR3 DNA sequence: TGTGCCACCAGTGGTTTCGGCGGGACTACAGTTGATGAGCAGTTCTTC.

V and J are TRBV11-2 and TRBJ1-2; 8 nucleotides line up with TRBD1. This CDR3 spans 15 amino acids. Germline CDR1 reads SGHAT; CDR2 reads FQNNGV. With 5 bases clipped from V and 4 bases from J, the junction kept 9 bases outside the gene matches. The CDR3 here is CASSPLTGGSYGYTF. In nucleotides, the CDR3 is TGTGCCAGCAGCCCACTAACAGGGGGAAGCTATGGCTACACCTTC.

The J gene is TRBJ2-1, the V gene TRBV24-1; no reliable D call. CDR1 and CDR2 (germline): KGHDR, SFDVKD. Trimming left V 4 bases short and J 9 bases short, with 6 bases between. CDR3 size: 11 residues. The CDR3 nucleotides read TGTGCCACCAGTGAATCGGGTGAGCAGTTCTTC. Translating it yields CATSESGEQFF.

This sequence joins TRBV6-5 and TRBJ1-4, with D possibly matching TRBD1 (6 bases). CDR3 size: 14 residues. Trimming shortened V by 5 bases and J by 8 bases, and 15 bases separated the two germline ends. CDR1 and CDR2 from the germline V gene are MNHEY and SVGAGI. The CDR3 DNA is TGTGCCAGCAGTACACAGGGATTTGTAGAAAAACTGTTTTTT. It codes for CASSTQGFVEKLFF.

The chain joins TRBV11-2 to TRBJ2-7; the D is unclear. This CDR3 comprises 11 residues. Germline values: CDR1 SGHAT, CDR2 FQNNGV. V lost 5 bases to trimming and J lost 3 bases, with 5 bases between them. The CDR3 DNA reads TGTGCCAGCAGCCTAAACTACGAGCAGTACTTC. Translated, it gives CASSLNYEQYF.